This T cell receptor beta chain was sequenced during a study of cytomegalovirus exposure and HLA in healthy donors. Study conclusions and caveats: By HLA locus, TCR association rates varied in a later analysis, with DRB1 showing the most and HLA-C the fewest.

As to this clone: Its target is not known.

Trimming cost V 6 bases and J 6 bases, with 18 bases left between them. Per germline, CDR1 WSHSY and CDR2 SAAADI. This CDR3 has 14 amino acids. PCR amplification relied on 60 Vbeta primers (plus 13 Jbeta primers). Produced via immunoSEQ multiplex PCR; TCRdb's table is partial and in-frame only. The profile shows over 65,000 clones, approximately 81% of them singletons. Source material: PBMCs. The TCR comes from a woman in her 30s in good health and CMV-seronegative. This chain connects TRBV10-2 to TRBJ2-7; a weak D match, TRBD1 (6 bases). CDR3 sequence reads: CASRAMDSPCEQYF. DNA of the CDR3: TGCGCCAGCAGAGCCATGGACAGCCCCTGCGAGCAGTACTTC.